The 26 T cell receptor beta chains reported below all come from one sample, sequenced in a study of neurological immune-mediated disorders (dated by TCRdb to the late 2010s). The library was made by 5' RACE. The sequencing machine was an Illumina HiSeq 2500. TCRdb took the public reads, trimmed them with fastp at Q25, ran MiXCR for clone calling and kept in-frame beta chains. Rows with a matching CDR3 protein are joined into one entry that keeps the most common DNA and genes. This sample comprises about 80,000 distinct CDR3 sequences, more than 5% of them detected only once. 6.5% to 9% of the sample belongs to the ten largest clones. The sample's time point label is to be understood as: longitudinal time-point 2. Sequences were obtained from PBMCs. The receptors shown here come from a woman aged 60-75 years with multiple sclerosis.

This clonotype was detected ten times or more. The rearrangement links TRBV20-1 to TRBJ1-1; TRBD1 aligns across 12 bases. Germline trimming cut 3 bases from V and 5 bases from J; bases unmatched to any gene: 10. The germline CDR1 and CDR2 sequences are DFQATT and SNEGSKA (reference sequence). This CDR3 has 16 residues. The CDR3 bases are TGCAGTGCTAGGCCCGGGACAGGGGGCCTTGTAACTGAAGCTTTCTTT. It encodes CSARPGTGGLVTEAFF.

This clonotype was recorded at least ten times. The chain has TRBV7-8 and TRBJ2-1; 13 bases are shared with TRBD2. Germline CDR1 reads SGHVS; CDR2 reads FQNEAQ. The CDR3 extends over 17 amino acids. V dropped 1 base and J dropped 6; count of bases not matched to a gene: 6. Here the CDR3 DNA reads TGTGCCAGCAGCTTAGGACGACTAGCGGGGGGTGGCAATGAGCAGTTCTTC. Residues: CASSLGRLAGGGNEQFF.

CDR3 nucleotides: TGCGCCAGCAGCCCAAGGACAGGGGAAGTCAGAGAGCAGTACTTC. Translated: CASSPRTGEVREQYF. The chain recombines TRBV5-1 with TRBJ2-7; TRBD1 matches 9 bases. CDR1 is SGHRS, CDR2 YFSETQ, per germline. The length of the CDR3 is 15 residues. Germline trimming cut 4 bases from V and 7 bases from J; bases unmatched to any gene: 12.

Concerning this clonotype: At one end, the junction sequence differs from germline, possibly due to a read error. The chain has TRBV12-3 or TRBV12-4 and TRBJ2-7; TRBD1 matches 8 bases. The CDR3 consists of 13 residues. The CDR3 region is CAASRQGSHEQYF. The CDR3 DNA sequence: TGCGCCGCATCCCGACAGGGGTCCCACGAGCAGTACTTC.

In its sample, this clonotype was seen many times. This chain joins TRBV6-5 and TRBJ1-2, with 10 bases lining up with TRBD1. This CDR3 is built from 15 residues. Germline trimming cut 5 bases from V and 3 bases from J; bases unmatched to any gene: 6. Germline CDR1 is MNHEY and CDR2 is SVGAGI. The CDR3 sequence: CASSKDRGDDYGYTF. The CDR3 DNA reads TGTGCCAGCAGTAAGGACAGGGGGGATGACTATGGCTACACCTTC.

In this sample, this clonotype turned up many times. The V gene is TRBV6-6, the J gene TRBJ2-6; D gene unclear. Germline V CDR1 and CDR2: MNHNY, SVGAGI (reference sequence). The CDR3 is 14 amino acids. Trimming removed 7 bases from V and 0 bases from J, with 7 bases in between. The CDR3 DNA follows: TGTGCCAGCAAAACGTTCTCTGGGGCCAACGTCCTGACTTTC. Its protein is CASKTFSGANVLTF.

At least ten counts were recorded for this clonotype. The chain has TRBV7-9 and TRBJ2-1, with 7 positions matching TRBD1. This CDR3 contains 13 residues. The junction had 3 bases not matched to a gene; V was cut back by 8 bases and J by 2 bases. Per germline, CDR1 SEHNR and CDR2 FQNEAQ (reference sequence). CDR3 in amino acids: CASSGTAYNEQFF. The CDR3 DNA follows: TGTGCCAGCTCCGGGACAGCCTACAATGAGCAGTTCTTC.

The chain carries TRBV6-7 and TRBJ1-4; D ambiguous. TRBV6-7 is flagged as an ORF with uncertain function. This CDR3 is 13 amino acids long. Trimming cost V 7 bases and J 0 bases, with 6 bases left between them. The CDR3 protein is CASKGATNEKLFF. The DNA of the CDR3 is TGTGCCAGCAAAGGTGCAACTAATGAAAAACTGTTTTTT.

This chain uses TRBV11-2 with TRBJ2-3; 9 bases align to TRBD2. Trimming removed 5 bases from V and 6 bases from J; junction bases left unmatched: 18. CDR1 and CDR2 (germline): SGHAT, FQNNGV. CDR3 size: 18 residues. In DNA form, the CDR3 reads TGTGCCAGCAGCCGTCGTGGTAGCGGGGGTGACATTAGTGATACGCAGTATTTT. Translating gives CASSRRGSGGDISDTQYF.

This clonotype was detected ten times or more. CDR3 loop: CASSVAGTGGGDQYF. The CDR3 DNA follows: TGTGCCAGCAGCGTAGCTGGGACTGGAGGAGGCGACCAGTACTTC. This sequence joins TRBV9 and TRBJ2-7; D is possibly TRBD2 (6 bases). The CDR3 totals 15 residues. Germline loops: CDR1 SGDLS, CDR2 YYNGEE. Between the trimmed V and J ends, which lost 0 bases and 10 bases, there was a span of 20 bases.

The genes are TRBV5-1 and TRBJ1-1; 7 bases are a match to TRBD1. CDR3 length equals 16 residues. Germline V gene data show CDR1 as SGHRS and CDR2 as YFSETQ. V lost 1 base and J lost 0; bases outside the gene matches: 6. CDR3 protein: CASSLIPGQLNTEAFF. The CDR3, as DNA: TGCGCCAGCAGCTTGATCCCGGGACAGCTGAACACTGAAGCTTTCTTT.

The table lists this clonotype with many counts. CDR3 sequence reads: CASSVDAGTGELFF. The CDR3 region has the DNA TGTGCCAGCAGCGTCGACGCGGGGACCGGGGAGCTGTTTTTT. The chain couples TRBV7-2 to TRBJ2-2; weak D call: TRBD2 (6 bases). Germline V lookup: CDR1 SGHTA, CDR2 FQGNSA. The CDR3 spans 14 residues. Trimming left V 5 bases short and J 5 bases short, with 12 bases between.

This clonotype was recorded many times. V gene TRBV10-3 combines with J gene TRBJ1-4; unclear D gene. Trimming took 2 bases from V and 1 from J, leaving 5 bases between them. Germline V CDR1 and CDR2: ENHRY, SYGVKD. The CDR3 covers 14 residues. CDR3 in amino acids: CAISERGTNEKLFF. CDR3 coding DNA: TGTGCCATCAGTGAGAGAGGAACTAATGAAAAACTGTTTTTT.

This clonotype was counted ten times or more. J is TRBJ2-7 and V is TRBV5-1, with 11 bases fitting TRBD2. This CDR3 spans 15 amino acids. In germline, CDR1 is SGHRS, CDR2 YFSETQ. V shed 2 bases, J shed 2 bases, and the junction held 3 bases outside the gene matches. CDR3 DNA: TGCGCCAGCAGCTTTAGCGGGGGGGCGGCCTACGAGCAGTACTTC. Protein: CASSFSGGAAYEQYF.

This clonotype has ten or more counts. The V and J genes are TRBV30 and TRBJ1-1; D ambiguous. CDR1 and CDR2 (germline): GTSNPN, SVGIG (reference sequence). The length of the CDR3 is 14 residues. In DNA form, the CDR3 reads TGTGCTCGGAGTGGGGAGGGAGTCGACACTGAAGCTTTCTTT. It codes for CARSGEGVDTEAFF.

V usage is TRBV20-1 and J usage is TRBJ2-3; D may match TRBD1 or TRBD2 (6 bases each). The CDR3 covers 13 residues. From germline, CDR1 is DFQATT and CDR2 SNEGSKA (reference sequence). Trimming shortened V by 6 bases and J by 2 bases, and 12 bases separated the two germline ends. This CDR3 reads CSARDTNTDTQYF. The CDR3 DNA reads TGCAGTGCGCGGGACACCAACACAGATACGCAGTATTTT.

This clonotype came up many times. The chain joins TRBV29-1 to TRBJ1-2, with 9 positions matching TRBD1. The CDR3 has 14 amino acids. Germline V gene data show CDR1 as SQVTM and CDR2 as ANQGSEA. Trimming at V came to 6 bases and at J to 1 base, leaving 6 bases not matched to a gene. CDR3 sequence reads: CSVQTGGGNYGYTF. The CDR3 nucleotides read TGCAGCGTCCAGACAGGGGGAGGTAACTATGGCTACACCTTC.

This clonotype was counted ten times or more. This chain connects TRBV20-1 to TRBJ2-2; TRBD1 is a possible D gene (6 bases). CDR1 and CDR2 from the germline V gene are DFQATT and SNEGSKA (reference sequence). V lost 4 bases, J lost 4 bases, and 16 bases lay in between. The CDR3 totals 15 residues. CDR3 in DNA: TGCAGTGCTATCCCAGGGGTGGGTGGCACCGGGGAGCTGTTTTTT. Its translation: CSAIPGVGGTGELFF.

This clonotype occurred many times. This chain's CDR3 is CASSSDSQNQPQHF. The CDR3 DNA reads TGTGCCAGCAGTTCCGACAGCCAAAATCAGCCCCAGCATTTT. The chain is built from TRBV12-3 or TRBV12-4 and TRBJ1-5; tentatively, D is TRBD1 (5 bases). Trimming stripped 4 bases from V and 4 bases from J, with 11 bases between. The CDR3 spans 14 residues.

V and J are TRBV18 and TRBJ1-4; perhaps TRBD1 as D (6 bases). The germline CDR1 and CDR2 sequences are KGHSH and LQKENI. V was pared by 2 bases and J by 4 bases, with 11 bases between. The CDR3 loop spans 15 amino acids. The CDR3 spells CASSPGGQLNEKLFF. In nucleotides, the CDR3 is TGTGCCAGCTCACCAGGAGGACAGCTTAATGAAAAACTGTTTTTT.

This clonotype was recorded at least ten times. V gene TRBV12-3 or TRBV12-4 combines with J gene TRBJ1-1; 8 bases are shared with TRBD1. The length of the CDR3 is 12 residues. V lost 7 bases and J lost 8; bases outside the gene matches: 6. The CDR3 coding sequence is TGTGCCAGCATCTCTGACAGGGGAGAAGCTTTCTTT. Its translation: CASISDRGEAFF.

This clonotype appeared many times. This chain uses TRBV29-1 with TRBJ1-1; 8 bases align to TRBD1. This CDR3 is 18 amino acids long. With 0 bases clipped from V and 0 bases from J, the junction kept 12 bases outside the gene matches. Per germline, CDR1 SQVTM and CDR2 ANQGSEA. For the CDR3, the DNA is TGCAGCGTTGAAGATCGTGTTGGACAGGGATACATGAACACTGAAGCTTTCTTT. Translating gives CSVEDRVGQGYMNTEAFF.

This clonotype was counted ten times or more. The gene calls are TRBV7-2 and TRBJ2-7, with 10 bases aligning to TRBD2. This CDR3 has 15 amino acids. From germline, CDR1 is SGHTA and CDR2 FQGNSA. The junction had 6 bases not matched to a gene; V was cut back by 5 bases and J by 2 bases. The CDR3 DNA reads TGTGCCAGCAGCCTAGGACTAGCGGTGGCCTACGAGCAGTACTTC. As protein: CASSLGLAVAYEQYF.

This clonotype was detected ten times or more. V is TRBV20-1 and J is TRBJ1-4; D may be TRBD1 (6 bases). The CDR3 is 14 amino acids. The germline V and J ends were trimmed by 5 bases and 4 bases, with 14 bases remaining between them. The germline gives CDR1 DFQATT, CDR2 SNEGSKA (reference sequence). CDR3 coding DNA: TGCAGTGCTCCCCCCCAGGGGATTAATGAAAAACTGTTTTTT. Amino acids: CSAPPQGINEKLFF.

The rearrangement links TRBV7-9 to TRBJ2-1, with TRBD1 matching 9 bases. In germline, CDR1 is SEHNR, CDR2 FQNEAQ (reference sequence). Losses at the gene ends were 4 bases for V and 8 bases for J; bases not matched to a gene: 18. CDR3 length equals 18 residues. CDR3 in DNA: TGTGCCAGCAGCTCGCAACCGGGACAGGGTGCGGGGAGGCATGAGCAGTTCTTC. Translation: CASSSQPGQGAGRHEQFF.

This clonotype was observed many times. The chain carries TRBV5-1 and TRBJ1-2, with D uncertain. CDR3 size: 13 residues. CDR1 is SGHRS and CDR2 is YFSETQ in the germline V gene. The germline V and J ends were trimmed by 4 bases and 2 bases, with 9 bases remaining between them. The CDR3 nucleotides are TGCGCCAGCAGCATGGGTGGCAACTATGGCTACACCTTC. Translated: CASSMGGNYGYTF.